Listed here are 9 T cell receptor beta chains from one sample, sequenced in a study of blood T cell repertoires in COVID-19 (dated by TCRdb to 2019 to 2021). The method was the immunoSEQ multiplex PCR assay. TCRdb limited this immuneACCESS table to in-frame rearrangements with V and J called. A share of clones is missing; checked studies link under half to unresolved V genes, and the rest is unexplained. The sample includes 200,000 to 250,000 clones, with around 83% observed a single time. The ten largest clones add up to around 0.98% of the sample. The sample taken for sequencing was peripheral blood. The receptors come from a man aged 35 to 55 with acute or convalescent COVID-19.

The J gene is TRBJ2-5, the V gene TRBV28; TRBD2 aligns across 14 bases. This CDR3 is 16 amino acids long. V lost 6 bases and J lost 4; bases outside the gene matches: 7. Germline V gives CDR1 MDHEN, CDR2 SYDVKM. CDR3 in amino acids: CASSIPTSGGVETQYF. CDR3 nucleotides: TGTGCCAGCAGCATCCCGACTAGCGGGGGGGTAGAGACCCAGTACTTC.

J is TRBJ1-1 and V is TRBV6-5; D gene ambiguous. Trimming took off 5 bases at V and 2 bases at J, with 12 bases between the two ends. The length of the CDR3 is 14 residues. Germline-derived CDR1 and CDR2 are MNHEY and SVGAGI. CDR3 coding DNA: TGTGCCAGCAGTCACAGTTTTAGTAACACTGAAGCTTTCTTT. Translation gives CASSHSFSNTEAFF.

The gene calls are TRBV4-3 and TRBJ2-1; D perhaps matches TRBD2 (5 bases). The CDR3 spans 15 residues. CDR1 is LGHNA and CDR2 is YSLEER in the germline V gene. Trimming took off 4 bases at V and 7 bases at J, with 17 bases between the two ends. CDR3 coding DNA: TGCGCCAGCAGCCGCTCTCGGAGGCTTCTAAATGAGCAGTTCTTC. This sequence encodes CASSRSRRLLNEQFF.

J is TRBJ2-3 and V is TRBV5-1, with 10 bases identical to TRBD2. The trim removed 4 bases at V and 1 base at J, leaving 6 bases unmatched. The CDR3 has 16 amino acids. Germline V gene sequence: CDR1 SGHRS, CDR2 YFSETQ. The DNA of the CDR3 is TGCGCCAGCAGCCCTACCGGACTAGCGGGCACAGATACGCAGTATTTT. This sequence encodes CASSPTGLAGTDTQYF.

The J gene is TRBJ2-1, the V gene TRBV30, with 8 bases lining up with TRBD2. The ends lost 0 bases at V and 7 bases at J; junction bases unmatched: 11. The CDR3 length is 16 residues. Germline lookup yields CDR1 GTSNPN and CDR2 SVGIG (reference sequence). The CDR3 loop is CAWSVHQRGPGNEQFF. CDR3 DNA sequence: TGTGCCTGGAGTGTACACCAGCGGGGGCCCGGAAATGAGCAGTTCTTC.

Written as DNA, the CDR3 is TGCGCCAGCGGGTTGGGGCCCGAGCAGTACTTC. It specifies CASGLGPEQYF. The rearrangement uses TRBV5-1 and TRBJ2-7, with D possibly matching TRBD1 (5 bases). From germline, CDR1 is SGHRS and CDR2 YFSETQ. The CDR3 is made up of 11 amino acids. Trimming took 7 bases from V and 6 from J, leaving 11 bases between them. Complete variable domain (other parts from reference TRBV5-1 and TRBJ2-7): KAGVTQTPRYLIKTRGQQVTLSCSPISGHRSVSWYQQTPGQGLQFLFEYFSETQRNKGNFPGRFSGRQFSNSRSEMNVSTLELGDSALYLCASGLGPEQYFGPGTRLTVT.

V and J are TRBV6-2 or TRBV6-3 and TRBJ1-5; no clear D gene. Trimming shortened V by 2 bases and J by 1 base, and 6 bases separated the two germline ends. This CDR3 comprises 14 residues. Germline CDR1 and CDR2: MNHEY and SVGEGT. CDR3 nucleotide sequence: TGTGCCAGCAGTTACGGCAGAAGCAATCAGCCCCAGCATTTT. It yields the protein CASSYGRSNQPQHF.

The V call is TRBV7-8, the J call TRBJ2-3; 10 bases agree with TRBD2. Trimming cost V 2 bases and J 2 bases; bases outside gene matches: 7. Germline loops: CDR1 SGHVS, CDR2 FQNEAQ. The CDR3 totals 17 residues. For the CDR3, the DNA is TGTGCCAGCAGCTTAAGGAGCGGGGGGGCGGACACAGATACGCAGTATTTT. Its translation is CASSLRSGGADTDTQYF.

The chain joins TRBV5-1 to TRBJ1-4; no definite D call. Germline V gene sequence: CDR1 SGHRS, CDR2 YFSETQ. V lost 0 bases to trimming and J lost 8 bases, with 11 bases between them. CDR3 length: 14 amino acids. The CDR3 DNA follows: TGCGCCAGCAGCTTGGGCACATATCCCGAAAAACTGTTTTTT. This translates into CASSLGTYPEKLFF. The full variable domain, with the rest looked up from reference TRBV5-1 and TRBJ1-4, is KAGVTQTPRYLIKTRGQQVTLSCSPISGHRSVSWYQQTPGQGLQFLFEYFSETQRNKGNFPGRFSGRQFSNSRSEMNVSTLELGDSALYLCASSLGTYPEKLFFGSGTQLSVL.